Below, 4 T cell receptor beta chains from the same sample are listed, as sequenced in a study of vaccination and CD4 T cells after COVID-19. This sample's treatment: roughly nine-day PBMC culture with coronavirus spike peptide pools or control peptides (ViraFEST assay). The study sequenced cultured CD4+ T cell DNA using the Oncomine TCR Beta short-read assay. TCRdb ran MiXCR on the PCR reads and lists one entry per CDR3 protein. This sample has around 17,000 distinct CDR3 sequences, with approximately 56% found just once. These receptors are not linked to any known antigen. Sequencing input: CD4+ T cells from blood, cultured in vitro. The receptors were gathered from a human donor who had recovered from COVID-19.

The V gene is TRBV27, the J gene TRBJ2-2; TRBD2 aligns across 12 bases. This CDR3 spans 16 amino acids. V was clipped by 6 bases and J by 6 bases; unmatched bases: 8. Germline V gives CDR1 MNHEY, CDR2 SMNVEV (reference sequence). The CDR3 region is CASRTSGRGDPGELFF. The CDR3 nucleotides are TGTGCCAGCAGGACTAGCGGGAGAGGGGACCCCGGGGAGCTGTTTTTT.

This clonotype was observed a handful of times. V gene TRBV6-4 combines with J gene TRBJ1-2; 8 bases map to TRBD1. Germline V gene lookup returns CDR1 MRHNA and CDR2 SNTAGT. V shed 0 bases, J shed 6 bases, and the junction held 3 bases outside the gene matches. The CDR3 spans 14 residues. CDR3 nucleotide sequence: TGTGCCAGCAGTGACTCGAGCAGGGGGCATGGCTACACCTTC. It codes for CASSDSSRGHGYTF.

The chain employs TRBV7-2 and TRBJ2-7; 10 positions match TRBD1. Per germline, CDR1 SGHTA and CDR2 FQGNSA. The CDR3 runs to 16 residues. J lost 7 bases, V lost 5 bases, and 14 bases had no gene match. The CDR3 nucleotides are TGTGCCAGCAGCCCCAGACAGGGGGCTATATCAAAGGAGCAGTACTTC. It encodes CASSPRQGAISKEQYF.

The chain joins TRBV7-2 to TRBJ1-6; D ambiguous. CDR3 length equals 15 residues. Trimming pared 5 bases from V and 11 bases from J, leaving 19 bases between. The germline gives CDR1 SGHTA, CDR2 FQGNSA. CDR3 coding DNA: TGTGCCAGCAGCATAATGACCCTCGCGGGAACACCCCTCCACTTT. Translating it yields CASSIMTLAGTPLHF. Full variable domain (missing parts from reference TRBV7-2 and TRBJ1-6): GAGVSQSPSNKVTEKGKDVELRCDPISGHTALYWYRQSLGQGLEFLIYFQGNSAPDKSGLPSDRFSAERTGGSVSTLTIQRTQQEDSAVYLCASSIMTLAGTPLHFGNGTRLTVT.